This T cell receptor beta chain is from a study of response to subunit inactivated influenza vaccine. The trim removed 6 bases at V and 5 bases at J, leaving 6 bases unmatched. Germline CDR1 reads LGHDT; CDR2 reads YNNKEL (reference sequence). This CDR3 has 15 residues. TCRdb used MiXCR to reprocess the RT-PCR reads, holding one entry per CDR3 protein. The table includes 650,000 to 800,000 distinct CDR3 sequences, 11% to 15% detected once. Concerning this clonotype: Its antigen is unknown.

Whole-study results and caveats: After each seasonal influenza vaccination, few new T cells are recruited, the authors suggested.

The TCR originated in a man aged 45-65 years who received an inactivated influenza vaccine. This material consisted of PBMCs from blood, taken 14 days before vaccination. This chain connects TRBV3-1 to TRBJ2-3; 12 nucleotides agree with TRBD2. CDR3 loop: CASSRPGLAGDTQYF. For the CDR3, the DNA is TGTGCCAGCAGTCGGCCGGGACTAGCGGGAGATACGCAGTATTTT.